These 6 T cell receptor beta chains were all obtained from the same sample, sequenced in a study of a mutant IDH1 vaccine in newly diagnosed glioma. Time point in this sample: week 35, safety follow-up. Every vaccine dose comprised 300 ug of mutant IDH1 20-mer peptide plus topical imiquimod. These receptors lack a known antigen. Using immunoSEQ multiplex PCR, the repertoire was profiled, and TCRdb retains in-frame clones only, with some absent. The repertoire includes tens of thousands of clones, roughly 80% of them detected once, and approximately 11% sits in the top ten. This material consisted of PBMCs, taken from a glioma patient whose treatment included an IDH1 peptide vaccine. These receptors all come from a woman between 40 and 50 years old with glioma.

With respect to this clone: Its ends do not fully match the called genes, so a read error is possible. The chain recombines TRBV6-1 with TRBJ1-5; D is perhaps TRBD1 (5 bases). The CDR3 contains 12 residues. CDR1 MNHNS and CDR2 SASEGT come from the germline V gene. The chain's CDR3 is CASIEGAGPQHF. CDR3 in DNA: TGTGCCAGCATTGAAGGGGCAGGGCCCCAGCATTTT.

The chain has TRBV7-8 and TRBJ2-7; D possibly uses TRBD1 or TRBD2 (5 bases each). V lost 7 bases and J 7 bases, leaving 20 bases between the germline ends. Per the germline V gene, CDR1 is SGHVS and CDR2 is FQNEAQ. The CDR3 is 14 amino acids. This CDR3 is CASTPGTRSWEQYF. Written as DNA, the CDR3 is TGTGCCAGCACCCCCGGGACGCGGTCTTGGGAGCAGTACTTC.

The chain uses TRBV7-2 and TRBJ2-3; D possibly corresponds to TRBD2 (5 bases). The CDR3 is 15 residues long. Trimming took 5 bases from V and 0 from J, leaving 12 bases between them. Germline V gene sequence: CDR1 SGHTA, CDR2 FQGNSA. Written as DNA, the CDR3 is TGTGCCAGCAGCCCAGCGGCCACAAGCACAGATACGCAGTATTTT. The encoded protein is CASSPAATSTDTQYF.

V usage is TRBV5-5 and J usage is TRBJ1-3, with D unresolved. Per the germline V gene, CDR1 is SGHKS and CDR2 is YYEKEE (reference sequence). The V end lost 0 bases, the J end lost 4 bases, and 8 bases lay between the germline ends. The CDR3 is 14 amino acids. CDR3 sequence reads: CASSLGRQGNTIYF. The CDR3 coding sequence is TGTGCCAGCAGCTTGGGTCGGCAGGGAAACACCATATATTTT.

Details on this clone: The identical CDR3 is also encoded by other nucleotide sequences in the sample. The V gene is TRBV30, the J gene TRBJ2-7, with D possibly matching TRBD1 (6 bases). The CDR3 is 12 residues long. Per germline, CDR1 GTSNPN and CDR2 SVGIG (reference sequence). Trimming removed 0 bases from V and 4 bases from J, with 7 bases in between. CDR3 loop: CAWSVGGYEQYF. CDR3 coding DNA: TGTGCCTGGAGTGTAGGGGGTTACGAGCAGTACTTC.

This clone showed up just a few times. This sequence joins TRBV5-4 and TRBJ2-7, with D maybe TRBD1 (5 bases). CDR3 length: 12 amino acids. Germline loops: CDR1 SGHNT, CDR2 YYREEE (reference sequence). V lost 1 base to trimming and J lost 4 bases, with 6 bases between them. CDR3 in amino acids: CASSLPGYEQYF. In DNA form, the CDR3 reads TGTGCCAGCAGCTTGCCAGGGTACGAGCAGTACTTC.